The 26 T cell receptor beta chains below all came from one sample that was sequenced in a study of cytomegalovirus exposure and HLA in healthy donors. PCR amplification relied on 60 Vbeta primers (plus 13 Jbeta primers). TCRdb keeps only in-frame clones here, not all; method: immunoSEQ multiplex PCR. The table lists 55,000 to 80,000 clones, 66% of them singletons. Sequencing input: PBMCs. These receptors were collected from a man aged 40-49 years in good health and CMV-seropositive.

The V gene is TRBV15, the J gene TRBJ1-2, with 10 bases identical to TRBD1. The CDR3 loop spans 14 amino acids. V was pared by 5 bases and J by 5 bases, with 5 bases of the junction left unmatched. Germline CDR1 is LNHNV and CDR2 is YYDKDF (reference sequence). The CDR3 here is CATSPWTGGYGYTF. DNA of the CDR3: TGTGCCACCAGCCCCTGGACAGGGGGTTATGGCTACACCTTC.

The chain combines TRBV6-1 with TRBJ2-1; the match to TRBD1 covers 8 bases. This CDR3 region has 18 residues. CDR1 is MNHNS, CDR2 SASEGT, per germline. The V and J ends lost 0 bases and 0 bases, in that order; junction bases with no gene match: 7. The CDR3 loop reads CASSEAGTGRLSYNEQFF. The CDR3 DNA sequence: TGTGCCAGCAGTGAAGCGGGGACAGGCCGACTCTCCTACAATGAGCAGTTCTTC.

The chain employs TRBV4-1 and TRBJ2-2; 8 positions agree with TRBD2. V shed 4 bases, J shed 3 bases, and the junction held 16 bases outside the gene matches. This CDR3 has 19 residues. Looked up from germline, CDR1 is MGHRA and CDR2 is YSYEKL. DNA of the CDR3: TGCGCCAGCAGCCCGGTTGGTAGGATAGCGGGGAGGGACACCGGGGAGCTGTTTTTT. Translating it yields CASSPVGRIAGRDTGELFF.

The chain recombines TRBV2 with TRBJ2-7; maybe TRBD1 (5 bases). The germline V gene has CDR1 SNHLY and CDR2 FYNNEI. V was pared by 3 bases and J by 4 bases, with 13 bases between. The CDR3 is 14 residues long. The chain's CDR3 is CASSEVLGAYEQYF. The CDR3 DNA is TGTGCCAGCAGTGAGGTGTTAGGGGCTTACGAGCAGTACTTC.

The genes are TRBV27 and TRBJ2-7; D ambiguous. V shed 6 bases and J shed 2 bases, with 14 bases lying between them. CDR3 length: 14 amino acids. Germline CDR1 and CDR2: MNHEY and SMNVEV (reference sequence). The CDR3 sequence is CASSPRSDPYEQYF. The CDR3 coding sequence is TGTGCCAGCAGCCCGAGGTCAGACCCCTACGAGCAGTACTTC.

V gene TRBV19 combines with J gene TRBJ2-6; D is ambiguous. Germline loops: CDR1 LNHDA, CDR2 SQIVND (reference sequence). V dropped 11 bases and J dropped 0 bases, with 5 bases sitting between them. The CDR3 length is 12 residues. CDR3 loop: CAVYSGANVLTF. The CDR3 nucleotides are TGTGCCGTCTACTCTGGGGCCAACGTCCTGACTTTC.

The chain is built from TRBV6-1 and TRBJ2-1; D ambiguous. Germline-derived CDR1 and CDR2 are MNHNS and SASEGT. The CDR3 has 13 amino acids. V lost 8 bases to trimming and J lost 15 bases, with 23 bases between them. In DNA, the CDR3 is TGTGCCAGCTTTCGACTCGGAGATCTTACCCCGTTCTTC. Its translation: CASFRLGDLTPFF.

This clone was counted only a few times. This chain's CDR3 is CAWSRGNYGYTF. The CDR3 DNA is TGTGCCTGGAGTCGGGGGAACTATGGCTACACCTTC. V gene TRBV30 combines with J gene TRBJ1-2; D is perhaps TRBD1 (5 bases). The CDR3 loop spans 12 amino acids. The germline CDR1 and CDR2 sequences are GTSNPN and SVGIG (reference sequence). Deletions cut 2 bases from V and 2 bases from J, with 6 bases between. The full variable domain, completed using reference TRBV30 and TRBJ1-2, is SQTIHQWPATLVQPVGSPLSLECTVEGTSNPNLYWYRQAAGRGLQLLFYSVGIGQISSEVPQNLSASRPQDRQFILSSKKLLLSDSGFYLCAWSRGNYGYTFGSGTRLTVV.

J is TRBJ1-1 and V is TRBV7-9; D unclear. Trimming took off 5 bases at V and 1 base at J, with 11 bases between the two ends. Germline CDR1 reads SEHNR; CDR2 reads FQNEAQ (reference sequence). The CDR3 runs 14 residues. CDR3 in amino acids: CASSPRAGNTEAFF. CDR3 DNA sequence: TGTGCCAGCAGCCCCCGTGCGGGGAACACTGAAGCTTTCTTT. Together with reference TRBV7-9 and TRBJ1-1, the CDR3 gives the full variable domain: DTGVSQNPRHKITKRGQNVTFRCDPISEHNRLYWYRQTLGQGPEFLTYFQNEAQLEKSRLLSDRFSAERPKGSFSTLEIQRTEQGDSAMYLCASSPRAGNTEAFFGQGTRLTVV.

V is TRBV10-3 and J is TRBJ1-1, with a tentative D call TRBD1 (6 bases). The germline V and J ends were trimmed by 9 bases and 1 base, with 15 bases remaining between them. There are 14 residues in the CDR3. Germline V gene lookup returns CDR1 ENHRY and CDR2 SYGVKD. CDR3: CAIRAWGQNTEAFF. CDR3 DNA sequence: TGTGCCATACGGGCCTGGGGACAGAACACTGAAGCTTTCTTT.

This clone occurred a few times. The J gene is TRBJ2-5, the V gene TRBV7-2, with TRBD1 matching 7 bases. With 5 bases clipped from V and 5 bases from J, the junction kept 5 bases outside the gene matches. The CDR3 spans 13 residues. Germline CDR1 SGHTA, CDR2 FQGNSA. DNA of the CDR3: TGTGCCAGCAGCGGGACAGCAGGGGAGACCCAGTACTTC. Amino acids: CASSGTAGETQYF.

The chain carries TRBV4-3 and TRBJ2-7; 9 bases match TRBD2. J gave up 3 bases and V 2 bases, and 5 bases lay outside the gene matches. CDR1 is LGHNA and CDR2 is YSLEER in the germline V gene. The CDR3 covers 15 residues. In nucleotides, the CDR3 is TGCGCCAGCAGCCAACTTAGCGGGGGCCGCTACGAGCAGTACTTC. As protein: CASSQLSGGRYEQYF.

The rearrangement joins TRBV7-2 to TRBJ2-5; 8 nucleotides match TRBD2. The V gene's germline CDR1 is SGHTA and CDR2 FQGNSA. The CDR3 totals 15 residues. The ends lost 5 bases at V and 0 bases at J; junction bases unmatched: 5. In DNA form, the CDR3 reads TGTGCCAGCAGCCAGATAGCGGGATACCAAGAGACCCAGTACTTC. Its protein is CASSQIAGYQETQYF.

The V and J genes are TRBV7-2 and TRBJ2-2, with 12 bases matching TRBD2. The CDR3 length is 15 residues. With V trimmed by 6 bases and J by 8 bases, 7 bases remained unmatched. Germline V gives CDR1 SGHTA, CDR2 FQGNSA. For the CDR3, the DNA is TGTGCCAGCAGATCGTGGACTAGCGGGGAAGGGGAGCTGTTTTTT. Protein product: CASRSWTSGEGELFF.

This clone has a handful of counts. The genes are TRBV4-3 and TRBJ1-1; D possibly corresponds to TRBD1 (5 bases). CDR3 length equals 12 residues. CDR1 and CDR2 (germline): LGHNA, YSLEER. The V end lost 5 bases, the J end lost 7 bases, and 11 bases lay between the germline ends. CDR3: CASSFPGGEAFF. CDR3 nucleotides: TGCGCCAGCAGCTTCCCGGGGGGTGAAGCTTTCTTT.

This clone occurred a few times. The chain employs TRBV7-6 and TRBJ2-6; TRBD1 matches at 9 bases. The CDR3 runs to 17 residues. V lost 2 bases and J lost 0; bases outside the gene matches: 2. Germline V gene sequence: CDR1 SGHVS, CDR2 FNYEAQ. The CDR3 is CASSLLQGASGANVLTF. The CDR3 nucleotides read TGTGCCAGCAGCTTATTACAGGGGGCCTCTGGGGCCAACGTCCTGACTTTC.

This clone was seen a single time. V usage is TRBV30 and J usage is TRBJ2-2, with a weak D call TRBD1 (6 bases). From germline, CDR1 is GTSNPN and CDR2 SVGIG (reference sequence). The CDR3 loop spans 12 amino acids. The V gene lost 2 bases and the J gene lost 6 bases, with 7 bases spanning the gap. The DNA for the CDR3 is TGTGCCTGGAGTCAGGGGCCCGGGGAGCTGTTTTTT. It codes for CAWSQGPGELFF.

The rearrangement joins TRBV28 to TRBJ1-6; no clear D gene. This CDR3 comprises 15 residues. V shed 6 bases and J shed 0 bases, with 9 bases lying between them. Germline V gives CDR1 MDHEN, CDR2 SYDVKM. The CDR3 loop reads CASRRSGSYNSPLHF. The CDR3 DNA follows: TGTGCCAGCAGGAGAAGCGGCTCCTATAATTCACCCCTCCACTTT.

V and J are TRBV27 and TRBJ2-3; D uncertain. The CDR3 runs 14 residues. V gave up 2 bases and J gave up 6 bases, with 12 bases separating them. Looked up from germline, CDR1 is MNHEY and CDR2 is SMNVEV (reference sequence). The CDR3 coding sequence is TGTGCCAGCAGTTTAAGTGAGCTTGCGGATACGCAGTATTTT. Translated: CASSLSELADTQYF.

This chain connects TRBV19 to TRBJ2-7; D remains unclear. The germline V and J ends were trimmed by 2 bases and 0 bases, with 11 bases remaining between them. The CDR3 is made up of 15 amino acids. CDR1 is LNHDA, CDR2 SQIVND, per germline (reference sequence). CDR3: CASSITPSSSYEQYF. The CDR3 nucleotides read TGTGCCAGTAGTATAACCCCTTCTAGCTCCTACGAGCAGTACTTC.

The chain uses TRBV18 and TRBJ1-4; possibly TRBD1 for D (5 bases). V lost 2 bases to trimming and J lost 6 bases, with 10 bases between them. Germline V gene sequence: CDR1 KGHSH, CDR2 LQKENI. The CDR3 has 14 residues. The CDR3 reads CASSPSREDEKLFF. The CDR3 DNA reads TGTGCCAGCTCACCAAGCAGGGAGGATGAAAAACTGTTTTTT.

The CDR3 region has the DNA TGCGCCAGCAGCTTGGCCCAGGGTTCGAATTCACCCCTCCACTTT. The encoded protein is CASSLAQGSNSPLHF. The chain is built from TRBV5-1 and TRBJ1-6; the D gene is possibly TRBD1 (5 bases). The CDR3 contains 15 residues. Trimming took off 0 bases at V and 7 bases at J, with 11 bases between the two ends. Germline assignment: CDR1 SGHRS and CDR2 YFSETQ.

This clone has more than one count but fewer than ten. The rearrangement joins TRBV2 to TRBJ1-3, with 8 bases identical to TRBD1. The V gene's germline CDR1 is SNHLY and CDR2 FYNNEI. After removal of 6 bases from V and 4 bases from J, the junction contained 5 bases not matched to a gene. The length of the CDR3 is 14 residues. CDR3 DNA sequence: TGTGCCAGCAGGGTGACAGGGGAAGGAAACACCATATATTTT. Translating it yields CASRVTGEGNTIYF.

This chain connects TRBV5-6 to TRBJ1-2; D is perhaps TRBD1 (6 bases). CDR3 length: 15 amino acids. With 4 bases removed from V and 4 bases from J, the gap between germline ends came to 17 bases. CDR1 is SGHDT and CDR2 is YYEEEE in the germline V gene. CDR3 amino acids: CASSRGIGEVYGYTF. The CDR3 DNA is TGTGCCAGCAGCAGGGGGATCGGGGAAGTCTATGGCTACACCTTC.

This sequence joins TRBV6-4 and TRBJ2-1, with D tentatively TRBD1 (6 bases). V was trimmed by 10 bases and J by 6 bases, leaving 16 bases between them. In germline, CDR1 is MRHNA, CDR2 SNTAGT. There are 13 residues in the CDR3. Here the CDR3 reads CATGNRETNEQFF. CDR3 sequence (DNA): TGTGCCACTGGGAACAGGGAGACCAATGAGCAGTTCTTC.

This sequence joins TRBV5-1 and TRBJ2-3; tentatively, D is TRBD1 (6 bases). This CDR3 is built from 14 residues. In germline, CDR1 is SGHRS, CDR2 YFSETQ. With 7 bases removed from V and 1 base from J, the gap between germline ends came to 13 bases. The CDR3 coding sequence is TGCGCCAGCCGCAGGGGCGACGGCACAGATACGCAGTATTTT. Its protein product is CASRRGDGTDTQYF.